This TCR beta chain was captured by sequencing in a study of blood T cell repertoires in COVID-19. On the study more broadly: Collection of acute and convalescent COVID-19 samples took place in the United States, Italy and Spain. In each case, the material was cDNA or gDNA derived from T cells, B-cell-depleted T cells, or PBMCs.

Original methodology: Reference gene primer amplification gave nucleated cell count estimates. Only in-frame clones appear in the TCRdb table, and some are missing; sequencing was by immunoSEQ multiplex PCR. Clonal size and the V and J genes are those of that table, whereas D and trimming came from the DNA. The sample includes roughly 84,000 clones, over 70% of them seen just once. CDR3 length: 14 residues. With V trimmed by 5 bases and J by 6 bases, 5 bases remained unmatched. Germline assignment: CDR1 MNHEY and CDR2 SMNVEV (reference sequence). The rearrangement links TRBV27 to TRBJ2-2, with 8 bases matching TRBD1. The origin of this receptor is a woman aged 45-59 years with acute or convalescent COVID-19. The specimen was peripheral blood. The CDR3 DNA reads TGTGCCAGCAGTCCAGGGGGCGCATCCGGGGAGCTGTTTTTT. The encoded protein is CASSPGGASGELFF.